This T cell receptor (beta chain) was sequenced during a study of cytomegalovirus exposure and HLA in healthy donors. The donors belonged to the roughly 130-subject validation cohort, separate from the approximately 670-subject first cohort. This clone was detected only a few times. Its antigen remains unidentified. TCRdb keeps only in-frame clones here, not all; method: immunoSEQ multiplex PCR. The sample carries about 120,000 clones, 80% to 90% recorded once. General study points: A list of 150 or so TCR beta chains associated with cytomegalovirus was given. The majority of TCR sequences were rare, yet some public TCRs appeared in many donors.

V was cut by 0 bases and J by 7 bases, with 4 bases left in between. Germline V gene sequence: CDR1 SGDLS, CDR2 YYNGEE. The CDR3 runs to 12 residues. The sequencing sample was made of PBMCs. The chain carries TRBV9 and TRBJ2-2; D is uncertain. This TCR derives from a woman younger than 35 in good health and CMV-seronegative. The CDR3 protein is CASSVGSGELFF. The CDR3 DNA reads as TGTGCCAGCAGCGTAGGGAGCGGGGAGCTGTTTTTT. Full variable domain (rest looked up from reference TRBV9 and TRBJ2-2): DSGVTQTPKHLITATGQRVTLRCSPRSGDLSVYWYQQSLDQGLQFLIQYYNGEERAKGNILERFSAQQFPDLHSELNLSSLELGDSALYFCASSVGSGELFFGEGSRLTVL.